This T cell receptor beta chain came from a study of cytomegalovirus exposure and HLA in healthy donors. Study findings and constraints: Accounts indicate the classifier identified cytomegalovirus status with strong specificity and sensitivity. CMV antigen specificity was confirmed in vitro for a few CMV-associated chains. The investigators catalogued about 170 TCR beta chains as cytomegalovirus-associated.

With respect to this clone: Antigen specificity is unknown.

CDR1 is LNHDA and CDR2 is SQIVND in the germline V gene (reference sequence). The CDR3 loop spans 13 amino acids. Deletions cut 3 bases from V and 7 bases from J, with 10 bases between. The table came from immunoSEQ multiplex PCR; TCRdb's copy has only in-frame clones and leaves some out. The sample carries 220,000 or so clones, roughly 80% recorded once. This chain joins TRBV19 and TRBJ1-5; no firm D call. The TCR was taken from a woman aged 18-29 years in good health and CMV-seronegative. The sequenced sample was PBMCs. The CDR3 nucleotides read TGTGCCAGTAGTATTGAGGCGAACCAGCCCCAGCATTTT. It is translated as CASSIEANQPQHF.